These 10 T cell receptor beta chains came from one sample sequenced in a study of siplizumab effects on memory and regulatory T cells. Their recognized antigens are unknown. TCRdb's table, derived via immunoSEQ multiplex PCR, lists solely in-frame clones and lacks some. The table shows about 12,000 clones, with about 44% occurring only once. Coculturing at 37°C lasted around 6 days for the mixed lymphocyte reaction cells. The source material was CFSE-low (dividing) CD8+ T cells sorted from an allogeneic mixed lymphocyte reaction. The receptors stem from a human donor in good health; the cells came from an allogeneic mixed lymphocyte reaction. Some clones in this sample may be carry-over from other donors' samples.

The chain joins TRBV4-1 to TRBJ2-2; D remains unclear. This CDR3 has 14 amino acids. CDR1 is MGHRA and CDR2 is YSYEKL in the germline V gene. Trimming left V 1 base short and J 1 base short, with 4 bases between. The CDR3 region is CASSQVENTGELFF. DNA of the CDR3: TGCGCCAGCAGCCAAGTTGAGAACACCGGGGAGCTGTTTTTT.

The rearrangement links TRBV7-9 to TRBJ2-5; D is unclear. The V gene lost 4 bases and the J gene lost 2 bases, with 11 bases spanning the gap. Germline-derived CDR1 and CDR2 are SEHNR and FQNEAQ (reference sequence). This CDR3 has 14 residues. For the CDR3, the DNA is TGTGCCAGCAGCTCGAACGGACCACAAGAGACCCAGTACTTC. Its protein is CASSSNGPQETQYF.

This rearrangement joins TRBV29-1 to TRBJ2-7; D possibly corresponds to TRBD1 (6 bases). The CDR3 consists of 10 residues. Germline CDR1 SQVTM, CDR2 ANQGSEA. Between the trimmed V and J ends, which lost 5 bases and 7 bases, there was a span of 9 bases. The CDR3 protein is CSVMDREQYF. CDR3 DNA sequence: TGCAGCGTTATGGACAGAGAGCAGTACTTC.

The chain carries TRBV11-1 and TRBJ2-2; 11 bases are a match to TRBD2. Germline V gives CDR1 SGHAT, CDR2 FQDESV (reference sequence). Unmatched junction bases numbered 5, after V lost 6 bases and J lost 2 bases. The CDR3 extends over 16 amino acids. CDR3 in amino acids: CASRPTSGGNTGELFF. The CDR3 coding sequence is TGTGCCAGCAGACCCACTAGCGGGGGCAACACCGGGGAGCTGTTTTTT.

Of note for this clone: The sample carries other DNA sequences with the same CDR3. This chain joins TRBV19 and TRBJ2-7, with 9 bases that match TRBD1. The CDR3 covers 14 residues. The ends lost 6 bases at V and 2 bases at J; junction bases unmatched: 5. The V gene's germline CDR1 is LNHDA and CDR2 SQIVND (reference sequence). In DNA form, the CDR3 reads TGTGCCAGTAGCCCGGGACAGGGCCCCTACGAGCAGTACTTC. Translating it yields CASSPGQGPYEQYF.

The chain combines TRBV7-8 with TRBJ1-1; tentative D call: TRBD1 (5 bases). The CDR3 consists of 15 residues. Germline CDR1 and CDR2: SGHVS and FQNEAQ. Trimming removed 2 bases at V and 1 base at J, with 11 bases between. CDR3 sequence (DNA): TGTGCCAGCAGCTTAAGCGTCAGGGCGAACACTGAAGCTTTCTTT. Its translation is CASSLSVRANTEAFF.

This clone was picked up one time. This sample includes further DNA sequences coding for the same CDR3. The genes are TRBV19 and TRBJ2-7; possible D gene TRBD1, 5 bases. Germline lookup yields CDR1 LNHDA and CDR2 SQIVND (reference sequence). The CDR3 consists of 14 residues. Trimming cost V 0 bases and J 0 bases, with 6 bases left between them. The CDR3 coding sequence is TGTGCCAGTAGTATAGACAGGGTCTCCTACGAGCAGTACTTC. This encodes CASSIDRVSYEQYF. The full variable domain, in which reference TRBV19 and TRBJ2-7 provide the parts outside the CDR3, is DGGITQSPKYLFRKEGQNVTLSCEQNLNHDAMYWYRQDPGQGLRLIYYSQIVNDFQKGDIAEGYSVSREKKESFPLTVTSAQKNPTAFYLCASSIDRVSYEQYFGPGTRLTVT.

The chain carries TRBV7-6 and TRBJ1-2, with TRBD1 identical over 9 bases. The V gene's germline CDR1 is SGHVS and CDR2 FNYEAQ. The length of the CDR3 is 14 residues. The junction had 4 bases not matched to a gene; V was cut back by 1 base and J by 7 bases. CDR3 sequence reads: CASSLEDRGPGYTF. CDR3 sequence (DNA): TGTGCCAGCAGCTTAGAGGACAGGGGTCCTGGCTACACCTTC.

Turning to this clone: This may arise from a read error, as a much more abundant clone is one base away. This chain connects TRBV5-1 to TRBJ2-5, with 8 bases identical to TRBD2. The J call could be wrong; TRBJ2-7 is a better fit for the DNA end. Per the germline V gene, CDR1 is SGHRS and CDR2 is YFSETQ. This CDR3 contains 15 residues. The CDR3 nucleotides read TGCGCCAGCAGTTTGATCACGGGAGGGACCTACGAGCAGTACTTC. Amino acids: CASSLITGGTYEQYF.

J is TRBJ2-7 and V is TRBV5-6; 14 nucleotides match TRBD2. The germline CDR1 and CDR2 sequences are SGHDT and YYEEEE. CDR3 length: 16 residues. V lost 0 bases, J lost 4 bases, and 3 bases stayed unmatched. As DNA, the CDR3 is TGTGCCAGCAGCTTGGGGACTAGCGGGGGGCGTTACGAGCAGTACTTC. Its protein is CASSLGTSGGRYEQYF.